The 20 T cell receptor beta chains in this list originate from one sample, sequenced in a study of blood T cells in healthy people across ages. The second PCR ran about 6 to 12 cycles with a sample-barcoded 5' primer and J-beta primers. A single record per CDR3 protein comes from TCRdb applying MiXCR to the 5' RACE reads. The repertoire holds around 1,800,000 distinct CDR3 sequences, with more than 35% as singletons. Sequencing was done on a sample of blood. The receptors here all came from a human donor in good health.

Here the CDR3 reads CASSQAETGGNHEQYF. CDR3 bases: TGTGCCAGCAGCCAAGCTGAGACAGGGGGAAACCACGAGCAGTACTTC. V gene TRBV3-1 combines with J gene TRBJ2-4, with 9 bases aligning to TRBD1. The tail of the sequence fits TRBJ2-7 better, so the J call may be wrong. Germline V gives CDR1 LGHDT, CDR2 YNNKEL (reference sequence). The CDR3 is made up of 16 amino acids.

This chain joins TRBV5-1 and TRBJ2-1; 11 bases are a match to TRBD2. After removal of 5 bases from V and 7 bases from J, the junction contained 8 bases not matched to a gene. The CDR3 length is 15 residues. The germline CDR1 and CDR2 sequences are SGHRS and YFSETQ. Written as DNA, the CDR3 is TGCGCCAGCAGAATGACTAGCGGGGTGAAGAATGAGCAGTTCTTC. It encodes CASRMTSGVKNEQFF.

The chain couples TRBV7-2 to TRBJ1-5; D remains ambiguous. The CDR3 covers 16 residues. CDR1 and CDR2 from the germline V gene are SGHTA and FQGNSA. V was clipped by 5 bases and J by 0 bases, with 14 bases between them. The chain's CDR3 is CASSPSSGPSNQPQHF. For the CDR3, the DNA is TGTGCCAGCAGCCCAAGTTCAGGTCCTAGCAATCAGCCCCAGCATTTT.

This chain uses TRBV28 with TRBJ1-2; D gene unclear. The germline V gene has CDR1 MDHEN and CDR2 SYDVKM. The germline V and J ends were trimmed by 3 bases and 4 bases, with 9 bases remaining between them. The CDR3 is 13 residues long. CDR3 residues: CASSFQNSYGYTF. The DNA of the CDR3 is TGTGCCAGCAGTTTTCAAAACTCCTATGGCTACACCTTC.

V usage is TRBV7-9 and J usage is TRBJ2-7; TRBD2 matches at 7 bases. CDR1 and CDR2 from the germline V gene are SEHNR and FQNEAQ (reference sequence). J was trimmed by 5 bases and V by 7 bases; bases with no gene match: 8. The CDR3 covers 13 residues. In nucleotides, the CDR3 is TGTGCCAGCACCTGGGGGGGAATGAACGAGCAGTACTTC. It yields the protein CASTWGGMNEQYF.

V usage is TRBV6-6 and J usage is TRBJ1-2, with 7 bases fitting TRBD1. With 2 bases clipped from V and 7 bases from J, the junction kept 13 bases outside the gene matches. This CDR3 has 16 residues. Germline CDR1 MNHNY, CDR2 SVGAGI (reference sequence). CDR3 region: CASSYGQVEAGVGYTF. Here the CDR3 DNA reads TGTGCCAGCAGTTACGGACAGGTTGAAGCGGGAGTTGGCTACACCTTC.

The CDR3 sequence is CASSLDQRSPLHF. In DNA form, the CDR3 reads TGTGCCAGCAGCTTAGACCAACGCTCACCCCTCCACTTT. The genes are TRBV11-3 and TRBJ1-6; D gene uncertain. The CDR3 totals 13 residues. The V end was cut by 0 bases, the J end by 10 bases, with 7 bases between. CDR1 and CDR2 (germline): SGHNT, YENEEA.

The rearrangement uses TRBV20-1 and TRBJ1-2; D perhaps matches TRBD1 (6 bases). Germline CDR1 is DFQATT and CDR2 is SNEGSKA (reference sequence). Trimming took off 0 bases at V and 8 bases at J, with 19 bases between the two ends. The CDR3 has 15 amino acids. The CDR3 nucleotides read TGCAGTGCTAGAGATTGGGGAACGGGGGCGATGGGCTACACCTTC. Protein: CSARDWGTGAMGYTF.

The V and J genes are TRBV12-3 or TRBV12-4 and TRBJ2-1, with D uncertain. This CDR3 comprises 13 residues. V was cut by 2 bases and J by 11 bases, with 13 bases left in between. The DNA for the CDR3 is TGTGCCAGCAGTTTATCTGACGGAGCCAAGCAGTTCTTC. Its protein is CASSLSDGAKQFF.

This chain connects TRBV7-2 to TRBJ2-4, with 8 bases aligning to TRBD2. Germline CDR1 is SGHTA and CDR2 is FQGNSA. This CDR3 contains 15 residues. Trimming cost V 8 bases and J 13 bases; bases outside gene matches: 19. CDR3 loop: CASGRRGTPGGEQYF. CDR3 in DNA: TGTGCCAGCGGCAGACGCGGGACCCCCGGGGGGGAGCAGTACTTC.

Notes on this clonotype: At one boundary the junction diverges from the germline segment, which might be a read error. CDR3 residues: CASGLGGSAYNSPLHF. CDR3 nucleotide sequence: TGCGCCAGCGGCTTGGGCGGCAGCGCCTATAATTCACCCCTCCACTTT. This chain links TRBV5-1 with TRBJ1-6; no firm D call. The CDR3 is 16 amino acids. The germline V gene encodes CDR1 SGHRS and CDR2 YFSETQ.

This clonotype was observed a handful of times. The chain couples TRBV24-1 to TRBJ2-5, with D possibly TRBD1 on 5 matching bases. Trimming pared 3 bases from V and 4 bases from J, leaving 11 bases between. The germline gives CDR1 KGHDR, CDR2 SFDVKD. This CDR3 spans 14 amino acids. CDR3 loop: CATSDRGLSETQYF. CDR3 coding DNA: TGTGCCACCAGTGATAGGGGCTTATCAGAGACCCAGTACTTC.

The genes are TRBV20-1 and TRBJ1-1; no clear D gene. In germline, CDR1 is DFQATT, CDR2 SNEGSKA (reference sequence). The CDR3 runs to 8 residues. V was cut by 6 bases and J by 9 bases, with 5 bases left in between. DNA for the CDR3: TGCAGTGCCAGGCAAGCTTTCTTT. Encoded protein: CSARQAFF.

This clonotype has more than one count but fewer than ten. The rearrangement joins TRBV14 to TRBJ1-4; D is uncertain. The V gene lost 2 bases and the J gene lost 8 bases, with 15 bases spanning the gap. The V gene's germline CDR1 is SGHDN and CDR2 FVKESK. The CDR3 has 15 amino acids. The CDR3 nucleotides are TGTGCCAGCAGCCAACTTATGGGCCGGCCCGAAAAACTGTTTTTT. Protein sequence: CASSQLMGRPEKLFF.

This clonotype was seen a handful of times. The rearrangement links TRBV7-2 to TRBJ2-1; D is uncertain. This CDR3 comprises 14 residues. The germline V gene encodes CDR1 SGHTA and CDR2 FQGNSA. Trimming shortened V by 4 bases and J by 3 bases, and 10 bases separated the two germline ends. The CDR3 DNA follows: TGTGCCAGCAGCTCCTCAGGTAACTACAATGAGCAGTTCTTC. Translating gives CASSSSGNYNEQFF.

This clonotype was detected once. A read error may be the cause here, since a much bigger clone is one base away. The rearrangement joins TRBV29-1 to TRBJ2-1, with a weak D call TRBD2 (6 bases). The end of the DNA is better explained by TRBJ2-7, so the J call may be wrong. This CDR3 has 12 amino acids. Per germline, CDR1 SQVTM and CDR2 ANQGSEA. CDR3 region: CSARDSYNEQYF. The CDR3 DNA follows: TGCAGCGCCAGGGACTCCTACAATGAGCAGTACTTC.

This clonotype turned up a few times. A read error may produce the germline difference seen at one junction end. V gene TRBV12-3 or TRBV12-4 combines with J gene TRBJ1-1; D is uncertain. CDR3 size: 14 residues. CDR3 bases: TGTGCCAGCACCTTGGGCAGGAGTTGGACTGAAGCTCTCTTT. This gives the protein CASTLGRSWTEALF.

The chain joins TRBV12-3 or TRBV12-4 to TRBJ2-3, with D maybe TRBD2 (6 bases). CDR3 length: 13 residues. V was trimmed by 3 bases and J by 6 bases, leaving 10 bases between them. The CDR3 region is CASSLEGWDTQYF. In DNA form, the CDR3 reads TGTGCCAGCAGTTTGGAGGGCTGGGATACGCAGTATTTT.

This sequence joins TRBV4-3 and TRBJ2-4; D tentatively reads TRBD1 or TRBD2 (5 bases each). The tail of the sequence fits TRBJ2-7 better, so the J call may be wrong. The CDR3 is made up of 19 amino acids. The germline gives CDR1 LGHNA, CDR2 YSLEER. CDR3 DNA sequence: TGCGCCAGCAGCCAAGATCGAATGCCAGGGAGAGGGTCCGGCTGCGAGCAGTACTTC. Residues: CASSQDRMPGRGSGCEQYF.

This clonotype was counted only a few times. This chain links TRBV7-2 with TRBJ2-6, with 8 bases lining up with TRBD2. With V trimmed by 3 bases and J by 0 bases, 10 bases remained unmatched. Germline V lookup: CDR1 SGHTA, CDR2 FQGNSA. The CDR3 spans 19 residues. CDR3 protein: CASSFGTRGPLSGANVLTF. The DNA of the CDR3 is TGTGCCAGCAGCTTTGGGACTAGGGGTCCCCTCTCTGGGGCCAACGTCCTGACTTTC.